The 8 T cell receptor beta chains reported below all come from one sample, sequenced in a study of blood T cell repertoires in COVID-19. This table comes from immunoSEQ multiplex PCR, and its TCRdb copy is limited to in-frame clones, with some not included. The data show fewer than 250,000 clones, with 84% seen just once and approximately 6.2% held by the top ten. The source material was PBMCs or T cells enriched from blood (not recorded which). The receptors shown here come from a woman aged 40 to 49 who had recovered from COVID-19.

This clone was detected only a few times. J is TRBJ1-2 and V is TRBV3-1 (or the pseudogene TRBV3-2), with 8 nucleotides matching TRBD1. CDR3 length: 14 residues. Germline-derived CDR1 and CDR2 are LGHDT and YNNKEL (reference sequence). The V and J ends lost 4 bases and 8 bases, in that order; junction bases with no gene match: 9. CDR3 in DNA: TGTGCCAGCAGCCCTACCGGACAGGGTAGCGGCTACACCTTC. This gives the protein CASSPTGQGSGYTF.

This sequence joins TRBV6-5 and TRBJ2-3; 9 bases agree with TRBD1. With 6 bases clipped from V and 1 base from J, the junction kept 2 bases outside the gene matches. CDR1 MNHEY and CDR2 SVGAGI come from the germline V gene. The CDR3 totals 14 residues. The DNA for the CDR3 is TGTGCCAGCAGCCGGACAGGGGGCACAGATACGCAGTATTTT. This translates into CASSRTGGTDTQYF.

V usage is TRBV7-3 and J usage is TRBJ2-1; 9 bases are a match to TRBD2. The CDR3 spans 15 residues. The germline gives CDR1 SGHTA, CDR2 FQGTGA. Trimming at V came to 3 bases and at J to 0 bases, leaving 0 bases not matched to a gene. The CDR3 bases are TGTGCCAGCAGCTTTAGCGGGAGCTCCTACAATGAGCAGTTCTTC. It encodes CASSFSGSSYNEQFF. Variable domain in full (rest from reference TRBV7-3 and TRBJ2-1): GAGVSQTPSNKVTEKGKYVELRCDPISGHTALYWYRQSLGQGPEFLIYFQGTGAADDSGLPNDRFFAVRPEGSVSTLKIQRTERGDSAVYLCASSFSGSSYNEQFFGPGTRLTVL.

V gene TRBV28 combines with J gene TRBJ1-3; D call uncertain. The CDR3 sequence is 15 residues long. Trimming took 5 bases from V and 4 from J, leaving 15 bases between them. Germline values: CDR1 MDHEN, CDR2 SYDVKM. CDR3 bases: TGTGCCAGCAGTCTCCAATCGTCAGGAGGAAACACCATATATTTT. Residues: CASSLQSSGGNTIYF.

CDR3: CASSRQAGGYEQYV. CDR3 nucleotide sequence: TGTGCCAGCAGTCGACAAGCGGGAGGCTACGAGCAGTACGTC. J is TRBJ2-7 and V is TRBV6-5, with 9 nucleotides matching TRBD2. The CDR3 loop spans 14 amino acids. V lost 5 bases, J lost 3 bases, and 5 bases stayed unmatched. Germline CDR1 and CDR2: MNHEY and SVGAGI.

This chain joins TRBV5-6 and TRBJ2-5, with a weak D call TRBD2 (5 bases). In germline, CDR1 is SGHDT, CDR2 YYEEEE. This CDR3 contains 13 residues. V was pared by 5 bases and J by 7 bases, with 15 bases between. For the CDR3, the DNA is TGTGCCAGCAGATACGTTAGCGAAGGGACCCAGTACTTC. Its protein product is CASRYVSEGTQYF.

The CDR3 coding sequence is TGCGCCAGCAGCTTAATCGGACAGCGGGAGGCAGATACGCAGTATTTT. This codes for CASSLIGQREADTQYF. This chain uses TRBV5-1 with TRBJ2-3, with 9 bases lining up with TRBD2. Trimming took 2 bases from V and 4 from J; bases not matched to a gene: 8. Germline-derived CDR1 and CDR2 are SGHRS and YFSETQ. The CDR3 extends over 16 amino acids.

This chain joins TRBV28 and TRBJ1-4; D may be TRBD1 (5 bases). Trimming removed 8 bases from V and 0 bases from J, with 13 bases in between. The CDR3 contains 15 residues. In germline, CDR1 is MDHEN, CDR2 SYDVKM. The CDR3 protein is CASGGGGATNEKLFF. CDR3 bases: TGTGCCAGCGGGGGAGGTGGGGCAACTAATGAAAAACTGTTTTTT.